These 5 T cell receptor beta chains were sequenced from one sample in a study of identical twins. TCRdb re-called the 5' RACE reads with MiXCR, one entry per CDR3 protein. The sample consists of under 800,000 distinct CDR3 sequences, approximately 21% of them appearing once. In addition, the sample was reused for a study of T cells expressing NK-cell markers.

The sample was PBMCs. These receptors were collected from a woman aged 18-29 years in good health.

The sample holds a few counts of this clonotype. This chain joins TRBV7-6 and TRBJ2-3; D gene unclear. The V end lost 5 bases, the J end lost 7 bases, and 13 bases lay between the germline ends. Germline V gene sequence: CDR1 SGHVS, CDR2 FNYEAQ. CDR3 length equals 13 residues. CDR3 nucleotide sequence: TGTGCCAGCAGCGAAGGAGTGAGAAATACGCAGTATTTT. Translated, it gives CASSEGVRNTQYF.

This clonotype was recorded at least ten times. The gene calls are TRBV4-3 and TRBJ2-1; D is perhaps TRBD2 (6 bases). This CDR3 comprises 15 residues. From germline, CDR1 is LGHNA and CDR2 YSLEER. V shed 2 bases and J shed 8 bases, with 16 bases lying between them. The chain's CDR3 is CASSQITTSWDEQFF. CDR3 nucleotides: TGCGCCAGCAGCCAAATAACTACTAGCTGGGATGAGCAGTTCTTC.

This clonotype was observed a few times. The chain uses TRBV12-3 or TRBV12-4 and TRBJ1-5; D remains ambiguous. V was trimmed by 5 bases and J by 2 bases, leaving 10 bases between them. The CDR3 sequence is 14 residues long. In nucleotides, the CDR3 is TGTGCCAGCAGTATCGGGATCCGCAATCAGCCCCAGCATTTT. Its translation: CASSIGIRNQPQHF.

This clonotype was observed a few times. This chain uses TRBV15 with TRBJ2-7; D may be TRBD2 (6 bases). The germline gives CDR1 LNHNV, CDR2 YYDKDF (reference sequence). The CDR3 loop spans 14 amino acids. V lost 0 bases and J 7 bases, leaving 13 bases between the germline ends. CDR3 nucleotide sequence: TGTGCCACCAGCAGAGATCTGAAGGGAGGAGAGCAGTACTTC. The encoded protein is CATSRDLKGGEQYF.

The chain recombines TRBV7-6 with TRBJ2-3, with D hard to call. This CDR3 is built from 15 residues. V lost 5 bases and J lost 3, with 15 bases in between. The germline CDR1 and CDR2 sequences are SGHVS and FNYEAQ. The chain's CDR3 is CASSPQVMETDTQYF. In DNA, the CDR3 is TGTGCCAGCAGCCCCCAAGTGATGGAAACAGATACGCAGTATTTT.